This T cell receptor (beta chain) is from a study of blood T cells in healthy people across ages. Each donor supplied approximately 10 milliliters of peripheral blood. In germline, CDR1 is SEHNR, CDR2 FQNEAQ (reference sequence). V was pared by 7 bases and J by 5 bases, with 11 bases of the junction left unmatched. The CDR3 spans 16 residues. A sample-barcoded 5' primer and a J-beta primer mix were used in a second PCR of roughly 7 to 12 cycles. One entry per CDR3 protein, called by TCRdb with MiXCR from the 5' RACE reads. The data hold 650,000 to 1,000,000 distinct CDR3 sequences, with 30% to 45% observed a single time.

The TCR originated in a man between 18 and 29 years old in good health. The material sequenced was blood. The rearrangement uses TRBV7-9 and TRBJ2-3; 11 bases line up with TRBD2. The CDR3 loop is CASTFAASGRIDTQYF. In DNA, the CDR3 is TGTGCCAGCACTTTCGCAGCTAGCGGGAGGATAGATACGCAGTATTTT. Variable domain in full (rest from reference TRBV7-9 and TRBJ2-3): DTGVSQNPRHKITKRGQNVTFRCDPISEHNRLYWYRQTLGQGPEFLTYFQNEAQLEKSRLLSDRFSAERPKGSFSTLEIQRTEQGDSAMYLCASTFAASGRIDTQYFGPGTRLTVL.